These 31 T cell receptor beta chains came from one sample sequenced in a study of T cells after yellow fever vaccination. TCRdb used MiXCR to reprocess the 5' RACE reads, holding one entry per CDR3 protein. The data show approximately 550,000 distinct CDR3 sequences, with under 25% seen just once and 14% held by the top ten. This specimen was PBMCs, taken 15 days after the yellow fever booster vaccination. The source of these receptors is a man in his thirties or forties who received the YFV17D yellow fever vaccine.

The chain uses TRBV4-3 and TRBJ2-3; D is unresolved. Germline V CDR1 and CDR2: LGHNA, YSLEER. The CDR3 totals 16 residues. V shed 0 bases and J shed 2 bases, with 12 bases lying between them. The CDR3, as DNA: TGCGCCAGCAGCCAAGATGCGGTGGGCGACACAGATACGCAGTATTTT. Translating gives CASSQDAVGDTDTQYF.

The J gene is TRBJ1-1, the V gene TRBV10-3; D remains unclear. Trimming left V 10 bases short and J 5 bases short, with 14 bases between. The germline gives CDR1 ENHRY, CDR2 SYGVKD. This CDR3 is built from 12 residues. The CDR3 region has the DNA TGTGCCACCGAGCCGGGTGGGACTGAAGCTTTCTTT. Its translation: CATEPGGTEAFF.

The gene calls are TRBV21-1 and TRBJ2-5; TRBD1 was called by the table and not checked on the DNA. TRBV21-1 is tagged as a pseudogene. The CDR3 is made up of 14 amino acids. The CDR3 coding sequence is TGTGCCAGCAGCACCGGGACAAGAAGGGAGACCCAGTACTTC. Translation: CASSTGTRRETQYF.

The CDR3 DNA sequence: TGTGCCAGCAGTCCATGGGACAGTCTAAACACTGAAGCTTTCTTT. This translates into CASSPWDSLNTEAFF. The chain uses TRBV12-3 or TRBV12-4 and TRBJ1-1, with 7 bases lining up with TRBD1. CDR3 length: 15 amino acids. The V and J ends lost 5 bases and 2 bases, in that order; junction bases with no gene match: 8.

This clonotype was recorded a few times. The chain couples TRBV7-2 to TRBJ2-5, with unresolved D. Per germline, CDR1 SGHTA and CDR2 FQGNSA. This CDR3 is built from 15 residues. V lost 1 base and J lost 4, with 13 bases in between. The CDR3 reads CASSLGSTVGETQYF. CDR3 nucleotides: TGTGCCAGCAGCTTAGGATCTACAGTCGGAGAGACCCAGTACTTC.

This clonotype came up a few times. V usage is TRBV20-1 and J usage is TRBJ2-7; tentative D call: TRBD2 (5 bases). Per germline, CDR1 DFQATT and CDR2 SNEGSKA (reference sequence). The V and J ends lost 1 base and 5 bases respectively, with 9 bases between them. The CDR3 contains 12 residues. CDR3 nucleotides: TGCAGTGCTAGAGGCTGGGAGAACGAGCAGTACTTC. This sequence encodes CSARGWENEQYF.

The chain is built from TRBV18 and TRBJ2-7; D unclear. Germline V gives CDR1 KGHSH, CDR2 LQKENI. Between the trimmed V and J ends, which lost 0 bases and 6 bases, there was a span of 18 bases. The CDR3 covers 16 residues. The CDR3 sequence: CASSPPSGFGSSEQYF. In nucleotides, the CDR3 is TGTGCCAGCTCACCACCCTCCGGTTTCGGTTCTTCCGAGCAGTACTTC. The variable domain in full, with the rest retrieved from reference TRBV18 and TRBJ2-7, is NAGVMQNPRHLVRRRGQEARLRCSPMKGHSHVYWYRQLPEEGLKFMVYLQKENIIDESGMPKERFSAEFPKEGPSILRIQQVVRGDSAAYFCASSPPSGFGSSEQYFGPGTRLTVT.

The V call is TRBV7-8, the J call TRBJ1-1, with 9 positions matching TRBD1. V lost 7 bases and J lost 7; bases outside the gene matches: 13. Germline V gene lookup returns CDR1 SGHVS and CDR2 FQNEAQ. The CDR3 totals 15 residues. For the CDR3, the DNA is TGTGCCAGCATCCCAATTACGGGACAGGGCAGTGAAGCTTTCTTT. This translates into CASIPITGQGSEAFF.

CDR3: CASSPPLSGSSYNEQFF. The DNA for the CDR3 is TGTGCCAGCTCACCCCCCCTTAGCGGGAGCTCCTACAATGAGCAGTTCTTC. The chain links TRBV18 to TRBJ2-1; 9 bases are shared with TRBD2. J gave up 0 bases and V 3 bases, and 6 bases lay outside the gene matches. Germline CDR1 reads KGHSH; CDR2 reads LQKENI. The CDR3 contains 17 residues.

The rearrangement joins TRBV20-1 to TRBJ2-3; 9 bases map to TRBD2. The CDR3 covers 15 residues. Germline values: CDR1 DFQATT, CDR2 SNEGSKA (reference sequence). Trimming cost V 5 bases and J 2 bases; bases outside gene matches: 8. CDR3 sequence: CSAVTSGGATDTQYF. CDR3 sequence (DNA): TGCAGTGCTGTGACTAGCGGAGGGGCCACAGATACGCAGTATTTT.

This clonotype came up a few times. The chain links TRBV29-1 to TRBJ2-5; no reliable D call. Germline V gene sequence: CDR1 SQVTM, CDR2 ANQGSEA. This CDR3 has 12 residues. V lost 7 bases, J lost 7 bases, and 16 bases lay in between. The CDR3 spells CSASSYHPTQYF. The CDR3 nucleotides are TGCAGCGCAAGTTCGTACCATCCGACCCAGTACTTC.

This clonotype has a single count. The chain links TRBV20-1 to TRBJ2-1; unclear D gene. This CDR3 is built from 12 residues. From germline, CDR1 is DFQATT and CDR2 SNEGSKA (reference sequence). The V gene lost 3 bases and the J gene lost 7 bases, with 10 bases spanning the gap. The CDR3 region has the DNA TGCAGTGCTAGGGAACTACGGAATGAGCAGTTCTTC. Encoded protein: CSARELRNEQFF.

The chain carries TRBV7-2 and TRBJ1-6; D remains unclear. V was pared by 5 bases and J by 4 bases, with 9 bases between. CDR1 is SGHTA, CDR2 FQGNSA, per germline. The CDR3 totals 14 residues. The CDR3 nucleotides are TGTGCCAGCAGCACCACTGTTTATAATTCACCCCTCCACTTT. Protein sequence: CASSTTVYNSPLHF.

The CDR3 region is CASSEPTGRPYEQYF. The CDR3, as DNA: TGCGCCAGCAGTGAGCCGACAGGCCGGCCCTACGAGCAGTACTTC. The chain recombines TRBV10-2 with TRBJ2-7; a possible D gene is TRBD1 (6 bases). Germline assignment: CDR1 WSHSY and CDR2 SAAADI. Trimming removed 2 bases at V and 2 bases at J, with 13 bases between. This CDR3 spans 15 amino acids.

The chain uses TRBV28 and TRBJ2-4, with D maybe TRBD2 (6 bases). Per germline, CDR1 MDHEN and CDR2 SYDVKM. V gave up 2 bases and J gave up 9 bases, with 17 bases separating them. The CDR3 contains 15 residues. The CDR3 reads CASSLRVTPGSIQYF. CDR3 sequence (DNA): TGTGCCAGCAGTTTAAGAGTAACCCCCGGGAGCATTCAGTACTTC. Drawing the rest from reference TRBV28 and TRBJ2-4, the complete variable domain is DVKVTQSSRYLVKRTGEKVFLECVQDMDHENMFWYRQDPGLGLRLIYFSYDVKMKEKGDIPEGYSVSREKKERFSLILESASTNQTSMYLCASSLRVTPGSIQYFGAGTRLSVL.

This clonotype was picked up a small number of times. This chain links TRBV5-1 with TRBJ1-1; perhaps TRBD1 as D (5 bases). The CDR3 is 12 residues long. Germline lookup yields CDR1 SGHRS and CDR2 YFSETQ. The V end lost 6 bases, the J end lost 3 bases, and 9 bases lay between the germline ends. In DNA, the CDR3 is TGCGCCAGCACCGACAGTTACACTGAAGCTTTCTTT. Translated: CASTDSYTEAFF.

This clonotype was observed a handful of times. This chain uses TRBV5-1 with TRBJ2-1; 7 bases match TRBD1. The CDR3 spans 16 residues. V shed 0 bases, J shed 2 bases, and the junction held 5 bases outside the gene matches. The V gene's germline CDR1 is SGHRS and CDR2 YFSETQ. Written as DNA, the CDR3 is TGCGCCAGCAGCTTGGGACAGGGTTTAACCTACAATGAGCAGTTCTTC. Translation gives CASSLGQGLTYNEQFF.

The chain is built from TRBV3-1 and TRBJ2-1, with 9 positions matching TRBD1. This CDR3 is built from 15 residues. From germline, CDR1 is LGHDT and CDR2 YNNKEL (reference sequence). Trimming cost V 3 bases and J 6 bases; bases outside gene matches: 6. The CDR3 DNA follows: TGTGCCAGCAGCCACGGGACAGGGAGGATCAATGAGCAGTTCTTC. Its protein product is CASSHGTGRINEQFF.

The chain uses TRBV7-9 and TRBJ2-5; D is unclear. Germline lookup yields CDR1 SEHNR and CDR2 FQNEAQ (reference sequence). The CDR3 runs 15 residues. The V end was cut by 7 bases, the J end by 5 bases, with 20 bases between. CDR3 coding DNA: TGTGCCAGCACTGATCCCGGCCTTCCGGCGGAGACCCAGTACTTC. Its protein is CASTDPGLPAETQYF.

This clonotype was seen a handful of times. The J gene is TRBJ2-2, the V gene TRBV9; no firm D call. Germline-derived CDR1 and CDR2 are SGDLS and YYNGEE. The CDR3 runs to 13 residues. V lost 3 bases to trimming and J lost 6 bases, with 9 bases between them. The CDR3, as DNA: TGTGCCAGCAGCGGAGACCAGTCCGGGGAGCTGTTTTTT. This translates into CASSGDQSGELFF.

The V and J genes are TRBV20-1 and TRBJ2-5; 7 nucleotides line up with TRBD2. The CDR3 is 14 residues long. Germline-derived CDR1 and CDR2 are DFQATT and SNEGSKA (reference sequence). After removal of 4 bases from V and 6 bases from J, the junction contained 11 bases not matched to a gene. The CDR3 reads CSATPPGLRQTQYF. CDR3 DNA sequence: TGCAGTGCTACGCCCCCGGGACTACGGCAGACCCAGTACTTC.

This clonotype turned up a few times. The J gene is TRBJ1-2, the V gene TRBV29-1; possibly TRBD1 for D (5 bases). Germline V CDR1 and CDR2: SQVTM, ANQGSEA. V was cut by 4 bases and J by 0 bases, with 6 bases left in between. The CDR3 contains 12 residues. For the CDR3, the DNA is TGCAGCGTTGGCAGGGCTAACTATGGCTACACCTTC. Its translation is CSVGRANYGYTF. The variable domain in full, with the rest retrieved from reference TRBV29-1 and TRBJ1-2, is SAVISQKPSRDICQRGTSLTIQCQVDSQVTMMFWYRQQPGQSLTLIATANQGSEATYESGFVIDKFPISRPNLTFSTLTVSNMSPEDSSIYLCSVGRANYGYTFGSGTRLTVV.

The chain employs TRBV5-1 and TRBJ2-7, with 15 bases matching TRBD2. The CDR3 spans 17 residues. Per the germline V gene, CDR1 is SGHRS and CDR2 is YFSETQ. The ends lost 4 bases at V and 2 bases at J; junction bases unmatched: 7. The CDR3 spells CASSTGTSGRKTYEQYF. CDR3 DNA sequence: TGCGCCAGCAGCACAGGGACTAGCGGGAGGAAAACCTACGAGCAGTACTTC. Full variable domain (remainder filled in from reference TRBV5-1 and TRBJ2-7): KAGVTQTPRYLIKTRGQQVTLSCSPISGHRSVSWYQQTPGQGLQFLFEYFSETQRNKGNFPGRFSGRQFSNSRSEMNVSTLELGDSALYLCASSTGTSGRKTYEQYFGPGTRLTVT.

The chain carries TRBV6-1 and TRBJ2-5; 10 nucleotides align to TRBD2. This CDR3 spans 14 amino acids. V shed 6 bases and J 13 bases; nucleotides not matched to a gene: 14. Germline CDR1 is MNHNS and CDR2 is SASEGT. The CDR3 DNA is TGTGCCAGCAGGACTAGCGGGTTTCCCGGTTTTTTGTACTTC. Amino acids: CASRTSGFPGFLYF.

The J gene is TRBJ1-5, the V gene TRBV7-2; no firm D call. Trimming took 5 bases from V and 2 from J, leaving 10 bases between them. Germline values: CDR1 SGHTA, CDR2 FQGNSA. This CDR3 comprises 14 residues. In DNA form, the CDR3 reads TGTGCCAGCAGCCGCAATCAGGGCAATCAGCCCCAGCATTTT. Translated: CASSRNQGNQPQHF.

V gene TRBV7-2 combines with J gene TRBJ2-7; no firm D call. Trimming removed 1 base at V and 6 bases at J, with 10 bases between. Germline V gene sequence: CDR1 SGHTA, CDR2 FQGNSA. The CDR3 consists of 13 residues. The CDR3 nucleotides are TGTGCCAGCAGCTTAGTTTACAGTGGCGAGCAGTACTTC. Translation gives CASSLVYSGEQYF.

The genes are TRBV5-1 and TRBJ2-1; tentatively, D is TRBD2 (5 bases). CDR1 and CDR2 from the germline V gene are SGHRS and YFSETQ. V lost 0 bases to trimming and J lost 10 bases, with 20 bases between them. The CDR3 length is 16 residues. CDR3: CASSLGELGWFGEQFF. CDR3 DNA sequence: TGCGCCAGCAGCTTGGGGGAGCTGGGGTGGTTCGGCGAGCAGTTCTTC.

This clonotype was seen a handful of times. The chain couples TRBV19 to TRBJ2-3; D is unclear. Germline CDR1 reads LNHDA; CDR2 reads SQIVND (reference sequence). The CDR3 totals 9 residues. V was shortened by 9 bases and J by 10 bases, with 8 bases between the two germline ends. The CDR3 DNA is TGTGCCAGGCCAAGTCCGCAGTATTTT. Its translation: CARPSPQYF.

The J gene is TRBJ2-7, the V gene TRBV10-3; 11 bases line up with TRBD2. The CDR3 sequence is 13 residues long. The germline CDR1 and CDR2 sequences are ENHRY and SYGVKD. V lost 5 bases and J lost 7; bases outside the gene matches: 4. The CDR3 sequence is CAISIAGGGEQYF. CDR3 nucleotides: TGTGCCATCAGTATAGCGGGAGGGGGTGAGCAGTACTTC.

The chain joins TRBV5-1 to TRBJ2-3; TRBD2 matches 8 bases. The CDR3 length is 15 residues. Germline CDR1 reads SGHRS; CDR2 reads YFSETQ. The trim removed 4 bases at V and 2 bases at J, leaving 6 bases unmatched. CDR3 coding DNA: TGCGCCAGCAGCGTAAGCGGGAGAGCCACAGATACGCAGTATTTT. It translates to CASSVSGRATDTQYF.

There are a few counts of this clonotype. The chain combines TRBV6-4 with TRBJ2-7, with TRBD1 as a possible D gene (6 bases). The germline V and J ends were trimmed by 2 bases and 6 bases, with 8 bases remaining between them. CDR1 and CDR2 from the germline V gene are MRHNA and SNTAGT. This CDR3 contains 12 residues. CDR3 protein: CASSDGQPEQYF. CDR3 bases: TGTGCCAGCAGTGACGGACAGCCCGAGCAGTACTTC.